This entry is about one T cell receptor beta chain. Its antigen is not known. This sample was included in a study of cytomegalovirus exposure and HLA in healthy donors. Background on the study: Across 350 to 400 genotyped donors, roughly 80% landed in the Caucasian-associated ancestry cluster. Findings and caveats of the study: Later examination showed HLA-associated TCR beta chains had greater clonal expansion than equally common others. Later analysis associated a missense DCLRE1C variant with TCR beta V- and J-gene trimming. Highly shared sequence variants in one cluster were likely a sequencing artifact.

With 60 Vbeta and 13 Jbeta primers, the PCR was carried out. Assay: immunoSEQ multiplex PCR; the TCRdb copy retains only in-frame clones and omits some. The table for this sample gives about 130,000 clones. The ends were cut back, 1 base at V and 1 base at J, with 11 bases in the middle. The CDR3 has 15 residues. Germline V gene lookup returns CDR1 SGHRS and CDR2 YFSETQ. The sample was PBMCs. This chain uses TRBV5-1 with TRBJ1-1; the D gene is possibly TRBD1 (5 bases). The sequence came from a man in his late teens or twenties in good health and CMV-seronegative. The CDR3: CASSLWGNENTEAFF. CDR3 DNA: TGCGCCAGCAGCTTGTGGGGCAACGAGAACACTGAAGCTTTCTTT.